This T cell receptor beta chain was identified in a study of graft-versus-host responses after intestinal transplantation. Study details: Transplants given to recipients were multivisceral, liver-intestinal, or isolated intestinal. The study, taken as a whole, reports: Recipient marrow contained GvH clones, some of which appeared first in ileum or blood. The study found high graft-versus-host to host-versus-graft clonal ratios in allografts of patients with graft-donor T cell macrochimerism.

There are 15 residues in the CDR3. The germline V and J ends were trimmed by 3 bases and 10 bases, with 19 bases remaining between them. The germline gives CDR1 MNHEY, CDR2 SVGAGI. The method was immunoSEQ multiplex PCR; TCRdb's version includes in-frame clones alone and lacks a portion of them. Here the sample spans around 120,000 clones, 80% to 95% being singletons. As to this clone: Its antigen remains unknown.

The sample was unstimulated CD4+ T cells sorted from spleen or lymph node cells, taken before intestinal transplant. This chain uses TRBV6-5 with TRBJ1-3; the D is unclear. The clonotype was recovered from a human donor who received an intestinal transplant. Written as DNA, the CDR3 is TGTGCCAGCAGTTATTCGACCCAGTTACTGGGGACCATATATTTT. Its protein product is CASSYSTQLLGTIYF.